This T cell receptor (beta chain) originates from a study of blood T cell repertoires in COVID-19. Profiling relied on immunoSEQ multiplex PCR, and the TCRdb table lists in-frame clones only, not all of them. This sample has 100,000 to 150,000 clones, with approximately 74% found just once. This CDR3 region has 18 residues. From germline, CDR1 is LNHDA and CDR2 SQIVND (reference sequence). The V and J ends lost 3 bases and 0 bases, in that order; junction bases with no gene match: 8. The chain joins TRBV19 to TRBJ2-5, with 12 bases that match TRBD2. The sequence derives from an elderly man with COVID-19, enrolled during active disease. Input material: peripheral blood. CDR3: CASSIRTSGNRYQETQYF. In DNA form, the CDR3 reads TGTGCCAGTAGTATCAGGACTAGCGGGAACCGGTACCAAGAGACCCAGTACTTC. The full variable domain, in which reference TRBV19 and TRBJ2-5 provide the parts outside the CDR3, is DGGITQSPKYLFRKEGQNVTLSCEQNLNHDAMYWYRQDPGQGLRLIYYSQIVNDFQKGDIAEGYSVSREKKESFPLTVTSAQKNPTAFYLCASSIRTSGNRYQETQYFGPGTRLLVL.